Listed below are T cell receptor beta chains from one sample, sequenced in a study of CD8 T cells in Susac syndrome. TCRdb re-called the immunoSEQ multiplex PCR reads with MiXCR, one entry per CDR3 protein. The sample includes 95,000 or so distinct CDR3 sequences, around 93% seen only once; the top ten take around 0.32%. Material for sequencing was CD8+ T cells from PBMCs. Receptors were obtained from a human donor in good health. CDR3s include the opening cysteine and the closing phenylalanine or tryptophan. D genes are given only for firm matches. Clone size, where shown, is once, few, many, or a class for clones that have expanded.

j_call	v_call	clone_size	d_call	cdr3_aa	cdr3_nt
TRBJ2-1	TRBV27	NA	NA	CASSLSGLNEQFF	TGTGCCAGCAGTTTATCTGGGTTGAATGAGCAGTTCTTC
TRBJ1-3	TRBV21-1	NA	NA	CASSKGSVQGNTIYF	TGTGCCAGCAGCAAAGGGTCCGTCCAGGGAAACACCATATATTTT
TRBJ2-7	TRBV4-1	NA	NA	CASSQGSPEQYF	TGCGCCAGCAGCCAAGGCTCCCCTGAGCAGTACTTC
TRBJ2-7	TRBV6-5	NA	NA	CASSAGPPYEQYF	TGTGCCAGCAGCGCGGGACCCCCCTACGAGCAGTACTTC
TRBJ2-2	TRBV7-9	NA	NA	CASSLGGRGTGELFF	TGTGCCAGCAGCTTAGGTGGCAGGGGCACCGGGGAGCTGTTTTTT
TRBJ2-7	TRBV28	NA	NA	CASSSPGNEQYF	TGTGCCAGCAGTAGCCCTGGCAACGAGCAGTACTTC
TRBJ2-7	TRBV12-3/TRBV12-4	NA	TRBD1	CASSLGQGANYEQYF	TGTGCCAGCAGTTTAGGACAGGGGGCGAACTACGAGCAGTACTTC
TRBJ2-7	TRBV4-1	NA	NA	CASSQDSASAEREQYF	TGCGCCAGCAGCCAAGATTCGGCTAGCGCGGAGCGCGAGCAGTACTTC
TRBJ2-2	TRBV4-1	once	NA	CAFRQGPNTGELFF	TGCGCCTTCCGGCAGGGGCCGAACACCGGGGAGCTGTTTTTT
TRBJ1-4	TRBV14	NA	NA	CASSPGLSHLEKLFF	TGTGCCAGCAGCCCAGGACTTAGTCACCTTGAAAAACTGTTTTTT
TRBJ1-5	TRBV9	NA	TRBD1	CASSAGTGYQPQHF	TGTGCCAGCAGCGCGGGGACAGGGTATCAGCCCCAGCATTTT
TRBJ2-7	TRBV6-5	NA	NA	CASSYLPSEPYEQYF	TGTGCCAGCAGTTACCTTCCCTCGGAGCCCTACGAGCAGTACTTC
TRBJ2-7	TRBV30	NA	NA	CAWSQDEQYF	TGTGCCTGGAGCCAGGACGAGCAGTACTTC
TRBJ2-5	TRBV2	NA	TRBD1	CASAGTGAGETQYF	TGTGCCAGCGCCGGGACAGGGGCTGGCGAGACCCAGTACTTC
TRBJ2-1	TRBV12-3/TRBV12-4	NA	NA	CASSPPGGPGNEQFF	TGTGCCAGCAGTCCCCCCGGGGGGCCTGGGAATGAGCAGTTCTTC
TRBJ2-7	TRBV9	NA	NA	CASSHAGSGYEQYF	TGTGCCAGCAGCCATGCGGGGAGCGGCTACGAGCAGTACTTC
TRBJ2-2	TRBV3-1	NA	NA	CASSPKTGELFF	TGTGCCAGCAGCCCCAAGACCGGGGAGCTGTTTTTT
TRBJ2-2	TRBV19	NA	TRBD1	CASSTDRDENTGELFF	TGTGCCAGTAGTACCGACAGGGATGAGAACACCGGGGAGCTGTTTTTT
TRBJ2-6	TRBV12-3/TRBV12-4	NA	NA	CASSPGISGANVLTF	TGTGCCAGCAGTCCTGGGATTTCTGGGGCCAACGTCCTGACTTTC
TRBJ2-4	TRBV20-1	once	NA	CSAGPEREDIQYF	TGCAGTGCGGGTCCCGAGAGAGAGGACATTCAGTACTTC
TRBJ2-7	TRBV20-1	NA	TRBD1	CSALQGENYEQYF	TGCAGTGCTTTACAGGGGGAAAACTACGAGCAGTACTTC
TRBJ2-3	TRBV2	NA	NA	CASSDPRSTDTQYF	TGTGCCAGCAGTGACCCCAGAAGCACAGATACGCAGTATTTT
TRBJ1-6	TRBV12-3/TRBV12-4	NA	TRBD1	CASSPAGQGPYNSPLHF	TGTGCCAGCAGTCCCGCGGGACAGGGGCCCTATAATTCACCCCTCCACTTT
TRBJ2-1	TRBV4-1	NA	NA	CASSVAGTPNEQFF	TGCGCCAGCAGTGTGGCGGGGACTCCCAATGAGCAGTTCTTC
TRBJ2-7	TRBV5-6	few	TRBD2	CASRSVGLAAYEQYF	TGTGCCAGCAGGTCGGTGGGACTAGCGGCCTACGAGCAGTACTTC
TRBJ1-6	TRBV6-4	NA	NA	CASSEGLGSPLHF	TGTGCCAGCAGTGAGGGTCTGGGTTCACCCCTCCACTTT
TRBJ1-2	TRBV29-1	NA	TRBD1	CSVEGGQGVIYGYTF	TGCAGCGTTGAGGGAGGACAGGGGGTAATCTATGGCTACACCTTC
TRBJ2-3	TRBV5-6	few	TRBD2	CASSLLGPSGGFTDTQYF	TGTGCCAGCAGCTTGTTAGGCCCCAGCGGGGGGTTCACAGATACGCAGTATTTT
TRBJ2-1	TRBV3-1	NA	TRBD1	CASSSGQGKNNEQFF	TGTGCCAGCAGCTCGGGACAGGGGAAAAATAATGAGCAGTTCTTC
TRBJ2-7	TRBV11-2	NA	NA	CASSQPSYEQYF	TGTGCCAGCAGCCAACCCTCCTACGAGCAGTACTTC
TRBJ2-5	TRBV12-3/TRBV12-4	NA	NA	CASSPVRETQYF	TGTGCCAGCAGTCCTGTGAGGGAGACCCAGTACTTC
TRBJ2-5	TRBV6-5	NA	TRBD2	CASSYSSGGGAGETQYF	TGTGCCAGCAGTTACTCGAGTGGCGGGGGGGCAGGAGAGACCCAGTACTTC
TRBJ1-5	TRBV5-6	NA	NA	CASSLGDNRPQHF	TGTGCCAGCAGCTTGGGTGACAATCGACCCCAGCATTTT
TRBJ2-2	TRBV29-1	NA	TRBD1	CSVRQGSGELFF	TGCAGCGTCCGACAGGGGTCGGGGGAGCTGTTTTTT
TRBJ2-2	TRBV29-1	NA	NA	CSVGNGELFF	TGCAGCGTTGGAAACGGGGAGCTGTTTTTT
TRBJ1-1	TRBV10-3	NA	NA	CAISFDSSNTEAFF	TGTGCCATCAGTTTTGACAGCTCAAACACTGAAGCTTTCTTT
TRBJ1-1	TRBV6-2/TRBV6-3	NA	NA	CASSKLSRRNTEAFF	TGTGCCAGCAGTAAACTGTCCCGTAGGAACACTGAAGCTTTCTTT
TRBJ1-2	TRBV20-1	NA	NA	CSARDGRGWNYGYTF	TGCAGTGCTAGAGACGGGCGGGGTTGGAACTATGGCTACACCTTC